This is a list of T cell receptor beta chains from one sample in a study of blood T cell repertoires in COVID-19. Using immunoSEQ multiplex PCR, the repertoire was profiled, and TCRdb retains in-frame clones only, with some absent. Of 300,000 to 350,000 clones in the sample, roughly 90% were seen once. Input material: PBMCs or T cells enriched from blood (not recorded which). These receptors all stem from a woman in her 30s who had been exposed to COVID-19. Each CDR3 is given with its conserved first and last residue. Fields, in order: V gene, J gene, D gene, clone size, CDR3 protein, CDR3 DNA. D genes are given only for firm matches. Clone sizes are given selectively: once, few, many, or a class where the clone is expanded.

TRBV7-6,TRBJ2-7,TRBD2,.,CASSPGTSGYLYEQYF,TGTGCCAGCAGCCCGGGGACTAGCGGGTACCTCTACGAGCAGTACTTC
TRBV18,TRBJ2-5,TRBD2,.,CASSLGLAGASETQYF,TGTGCCAGCTCACTCGGACTAGCGGGAGCTTCGGAGACCCAGTACTTC
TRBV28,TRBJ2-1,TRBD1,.,CASSLDRGSNEQFF,TGTGCCAGCAGTTTGGACAGGGGCAGTAATGAGCAGTTCTTC
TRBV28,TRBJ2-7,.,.,CASRGAGAYEQYF,TGTGCCAGCAGGGGGGCCGGGGCCTACGAGCAGTACTTC
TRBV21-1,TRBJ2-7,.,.,CASSLKGGDPSYEQYF,TGTGCCAGCAGCTTAAAAGGAGGGGACCCCTCCTACGAGCAGTACTTC
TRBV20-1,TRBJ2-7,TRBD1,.,CSASPGTGATYEQYF,TGCAGTGCTAGTCCCGGGACAGGGGCCACCTACGAGCAGTACTTC
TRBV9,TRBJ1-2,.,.,CASSVGGSDYGYTF,TGTGCCAGCAGCGTAGGTGGCTCTGACTATGGCTACACCTTC
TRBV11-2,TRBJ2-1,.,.,CASSRVGGQRDGEQFF,TGTGCCAGCAGCCGGGTAGGGGGGCAGCGGGACGGGGAGCAGTTCTTC
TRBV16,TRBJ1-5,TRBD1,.,CASSQYWDRGNSNQPQHF,TGTGCCAGCAGCCAATATTGGGACAGGGGGAATAGCAATCAGCCCCAGCATTTT
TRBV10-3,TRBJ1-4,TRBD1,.,CAISVGGQGSEKLFF,TGTGCCATCAGTGTTGGGGGACAGGGAAGTGAAAAACTGTTTTTT
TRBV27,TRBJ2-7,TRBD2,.,CASSLSVGLAGNYEQYF,TGTGCCAGCAGTTTATCGGTGGGTCTAGCGGGAAACTACGAGCAGTACTTC
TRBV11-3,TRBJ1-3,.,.,CASSLRTESSGNTIYF,TGTGCCAGCAGCTTAAGAACAGAGAGCTCTGGAAACACCATATATTTT
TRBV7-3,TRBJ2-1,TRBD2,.,CASSSGSSGVNEQFF,TGTGCCAGCAGCTCGGGATCCAGCGGGGTCAATGAGCAGTTCTTC
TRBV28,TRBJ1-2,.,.,CASTPPRQNYGYTF,TGTGCCAGCACGCCCCCGAGGCAAAACTATGGCTACACCTTC
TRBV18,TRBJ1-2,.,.,CASSPGRDGGYTF,TGTGCCAGCTCACCAGGGAGGGATGGTGGCTACACCTTC
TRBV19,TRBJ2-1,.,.,CASSPSANYNEQFF,TGTGCCAGTAGCCCTAGCGCGAACTACAATGAGCAGTTCTTC
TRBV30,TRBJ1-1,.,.,CAWIFPGEAFF,TGTGCCTGGATATTCCCAGGTGAAGCTTTCTTT
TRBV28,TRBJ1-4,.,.,CASSQTDNEKLFF,TGTGCCAGCAGCCAGACAGATAATGAAAAACTGTTTTTT
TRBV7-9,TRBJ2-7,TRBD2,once,CASSLSRPGLAGAEQYF,TGTGCCAGCAGCTTATCGCGGCCGGGACTAGCGGGAGCCGAGCAGTACTTC
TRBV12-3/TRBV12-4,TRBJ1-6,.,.,CASSRQTNSPLHF,TGTGCCAGCAGTCGACAGACCAATTCACCCCTCCACTTT
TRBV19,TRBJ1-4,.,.,CASSGTITNEKLFF,TGTGCCAGTAGTGGGACAATAACTAATGAAAAACTGTTTTTT
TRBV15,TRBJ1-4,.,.,CATSSIWGGVGEKLFF,TGTGCCACCAGCAGTATCTGGGGGGGCGTTGGTGAAAAACTGTTTTTT
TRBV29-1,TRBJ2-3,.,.,CSVVDFSRADTQYF,TGCAGCGTTGTGGACTTTTCGCGCGCAGATACGCAGTATTTT
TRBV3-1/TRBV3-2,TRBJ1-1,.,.,CASSPLQGWTEAFF,TGTGCCAGCAGCCCCTTACAGGGTTGGACTGAAGCTTTCTTT
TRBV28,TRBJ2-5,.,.,CASSSQGWETQYF,TGTGCCAGCAGTTCACAGGGATGGGAGACCCAGTACTTC
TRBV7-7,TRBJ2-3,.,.,CASSLGGGGTDTQYF,TGTGCCAGCAGCCTGGGAGGGGGGGGCACAGATACGCAGTATTTT
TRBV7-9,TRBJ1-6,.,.,CASSLSGENSPLHF,TGTGCCAGCAGCTTATCAGGGGAGAATTCACCCCTCCACTTT
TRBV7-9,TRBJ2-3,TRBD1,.,CASSLGQGAPDTQYF,TGTGCCAGCAGCTTAGGACAGGGGGCCCCAGATACGCAGTATTTT
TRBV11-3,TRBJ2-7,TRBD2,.,CASSLMTSGRSYEQYF,TGTGCCAGCAGCTTAATGACTAGCGGGAGGTCCTACGAGCAGTACTTC
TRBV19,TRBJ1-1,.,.,CASRPRGGLSEAFF,TGTGCCAGTAGGCCTAGGGGCGGATTGTCTGAAGCTTTCTTT
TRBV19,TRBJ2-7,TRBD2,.,CASTGTSGYEQYF,TGTGCCAGTACCGGGACTAGCGGTTACGAGCAGTACTTC
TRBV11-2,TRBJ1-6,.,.,CASSSPGGMSSYNSPLHF,TGTGCCAGCAGCTCACCCGGAGGGATGAGCTCCTATAATTCACCCCTCCACTTT
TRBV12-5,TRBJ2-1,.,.,CASGLGTAYNEQFF,TGTGCTAGTGGTTTGGGGACAGCTTACAATGAGCAGTTCTTC
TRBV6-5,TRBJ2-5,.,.,CASSAGLSQETQYF,TGTGCCAGCAGCGCAGGACTGTCCCAAGAGACCCAGTACTTC
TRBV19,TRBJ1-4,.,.,CASSTGGVTNEKLFF,TGTGCCAGTTCGACGGGGGGGGTCACTAATGAAAAACTGTTTTTT
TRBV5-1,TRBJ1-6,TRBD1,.,CASSLRDRGLSSYNSPLHF,TGCGCCAGCAGTCTCCGGGACAGGGGGCTAAGCTCCTATAATTCACCCCTCCACTTT
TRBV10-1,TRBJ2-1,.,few,CASSESAGLDSYNEQFF,TGCGCCAGCAGTGAGTCGGCCGGGTTGGACTCCTACAATGAGCAGTTCTTC
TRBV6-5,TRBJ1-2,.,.,CASSSPGELYGYTF,TGTGCCAGCAGTTCTCCCGGGGAGCTCTATGGCTACACCTTC
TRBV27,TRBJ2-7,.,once,CASKQFLRTATYEQYF,TGTGCCAGCAAACAGTTTCTGAGGACTGCAACCTACGAGCAGTACTTC
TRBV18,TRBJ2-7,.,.,CASSPGSGPNEQYF,TGTGCCAGCTCACCAGGGTCAGGGCCCAACGAGCAGTACTTC
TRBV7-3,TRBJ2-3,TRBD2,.,CASSPTPGLAGADTQYF,TGTGCCAGCAGCCCCACCCCGGGACTAGCGGGAGCAGATACGCAGTATTTT
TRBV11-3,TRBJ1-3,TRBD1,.,CASSSRGQGAFF,TGTGCCAGCAGCTCGAGAGGGCAGGGGGCCTTTTTT
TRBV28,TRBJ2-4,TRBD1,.,CASSFSLTGFWANIQYF,TGTGCCAGCAGTTTCTCGTTGACAGGGTTTTGGGCAAACATTCAGTACTTC
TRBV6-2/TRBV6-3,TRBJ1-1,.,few,CASSYSVEATEAFF,TGTGCCAGCAGTTACTCGGTAGAGGCTACTGAAGCTTTCTTT
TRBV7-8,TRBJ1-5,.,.,CASSLAMRLENQPQHF,TGTGCCAGCAGCTTAGCCATGCGGTTGGAGAATCAGCCCCAGCATTTT
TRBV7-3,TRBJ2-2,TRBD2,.,CASSLAGGWDGELFF,TGTGCCAGCAGTTTAGCGGGAGGTTGGGACGGGGAGCTGTTTTTT
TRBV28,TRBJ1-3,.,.,CASSGWEADGNTIYF,TGTGCCAGCAGTGGCTGGGAGGCAGACGGAAACACCATATATTTT
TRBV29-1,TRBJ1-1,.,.,CSVRRGGLAAEAFF,TGCAGCGTCCGTCGGGGGGGCCTGGCGGCTGAAGCTTTCTTT
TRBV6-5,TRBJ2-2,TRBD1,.,CATRTGLNTGELFF,TGTGCCACTCGGACAGGGTTAAACACCGGGGAGCTGTTTTTT